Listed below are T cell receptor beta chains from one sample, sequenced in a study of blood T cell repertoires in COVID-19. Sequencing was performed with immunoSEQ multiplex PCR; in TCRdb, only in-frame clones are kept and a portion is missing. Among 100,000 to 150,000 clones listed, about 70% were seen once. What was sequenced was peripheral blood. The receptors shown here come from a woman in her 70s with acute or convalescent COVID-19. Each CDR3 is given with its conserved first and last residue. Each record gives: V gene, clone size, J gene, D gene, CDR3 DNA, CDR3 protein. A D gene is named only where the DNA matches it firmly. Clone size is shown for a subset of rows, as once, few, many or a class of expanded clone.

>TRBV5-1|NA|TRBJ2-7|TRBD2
TGCGCCAGCAGCCCCATTCGCGGGAGGCCCTCCTACGAGCAGTACTTC
CASSPIRGRPSYEQYF
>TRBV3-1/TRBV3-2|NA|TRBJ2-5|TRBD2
TGTGCCAGCAGCCAAGAGGGCCCACTAGCGGGGGTCGGAGAGACCCAGTACTTC
CASSQEGPLAGVGETQYF
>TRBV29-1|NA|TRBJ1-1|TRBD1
TGCAGCGTTGATGGCGGACAGGTCAACACTGAAGCTTTCTTT
CSVDGGQVNTEAFF
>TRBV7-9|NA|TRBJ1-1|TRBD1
TGTGCCAGCAGCTTAGCTCAGGGGGCGCGGGACACTGAAGCTTTCTTT
CASSLAQGARDTEAFF
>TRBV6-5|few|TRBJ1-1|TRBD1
TGTGCCAGCAGTCCCCAGGGGGTTGGGGCTGAAGCTTTCTTT
CASSPQGVGAEAFF
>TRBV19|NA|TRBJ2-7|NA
TGTGCCACGGCCGGGGTAACCTACGAGCAGTACTTC
CATAGVTYEQYF
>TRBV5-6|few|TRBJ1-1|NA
TGTGCCAGCAGCTTCTCCGTCGGCACTGAAGCTTTCTTT
CASSFSVGTEAFF
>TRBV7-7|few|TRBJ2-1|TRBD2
TGTGCTAGCAGCCCGCTAGCGGGCTCCTACAATGAGCAGTTCTTC
CASSPLAGSYNEQFF
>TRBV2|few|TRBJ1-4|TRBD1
TGTGCCAGCAGTGATGGGGACAGGGGAGAAAAACTGTTTTTT
CASSDGDRGEKLFF
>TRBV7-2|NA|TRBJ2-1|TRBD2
TGTGCCAGCAGCTTAGTTAGCGGGGGGACATATGAGCAGTTCTTC
CASSLVSGGTYEQFF
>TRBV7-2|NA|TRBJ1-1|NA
TGTGCCAGCGTACTCGGGGGGCCGGACACTGAAGCTTTCTTT
CASVLGGPDTEAFF
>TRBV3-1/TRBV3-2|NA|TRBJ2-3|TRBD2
TGTGCCAGCAGCCAAGAGAGCGGGAGACGGGATACGCAGTATTTT
CASSQESGRRDTQYF
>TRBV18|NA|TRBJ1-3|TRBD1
TGTGCCAGCTCACCCTGGACAGGGACTGGAAACACCATATATTTT
CASSPWTGTGNTIYF
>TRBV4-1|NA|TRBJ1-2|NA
TGCGCCAGCAGCCGAGACAGAAACTATGGCTACACCTTC
CASSRDRNYGYTF
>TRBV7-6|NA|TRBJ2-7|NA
TGTGCCAGCAGCTTAGGGTGGCAGACCTACGAGCAGTACTTC
CASSLGWQTYEQYF
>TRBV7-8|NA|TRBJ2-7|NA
TGTGCCAGCAGCTTCGGGACACCCACGGGCGAGCAGTACTTC
CASSFGTPTGEQYF
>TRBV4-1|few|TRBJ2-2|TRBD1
TGCGCCAGCAGCTTAAGACAGGGGGGGAACACCGGGGAGCTGTTTTTT
CASSLRQGGNTGELFF
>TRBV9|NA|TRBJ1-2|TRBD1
TGTGCCAGCAGCTCGACCGGGACAGGGTTAGGCTACACCTTC
CASSSTGTGLGYTF
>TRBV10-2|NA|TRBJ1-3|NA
TGCGCCAGCAGTGAGACGGGGGGTACTGGAAACACCATATATTTT
CASSETGGTGNTIYF
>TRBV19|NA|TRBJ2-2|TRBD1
TGTGCCAGTAGTTCGGGACAGCGAAGAACCGGGGAGCTGTTTTTT
CASSSGQRRTGELFF
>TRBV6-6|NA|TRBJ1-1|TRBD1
TGTGCCAGCAGTTACTTAACAGGGGGCTCTGAAGCTTTCTTT
CASSYLTGGSEAFF
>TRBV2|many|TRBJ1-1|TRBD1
TGTGCCAGCAGCCCTATGGGACAGAGTAACACTGAAGCTTTCTTT
CASSPMGQSNTEAFF
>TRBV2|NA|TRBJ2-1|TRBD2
TGTGCCAGCAGCTTGACTAGCGGGAGTAGTAATGAGCAGTTCTTC
CASSLTSGSSNEQFF